Presented here are 7 T cell receptor beta chains from one specimen sequenced in a study of T cells expressing NK-cell markers. After re-calling the 5' RACE reads, TCRdb lists one entry per CDR3 protein, DNA absent. The sample holds some 120,000 distinct CDR3 sequences. The sample was blood T cells: a sorted CD56 or NKG2C T cell subset, CD4+ or CD8+ T cells, or bulk PBMC T cells (not recorded which). Source of these receptors: a woman between 18 and 69 years old in good health.

The chain is built from TRBV19 and TRBJ1-5; without DNA, the TCRdb call of TRBD1 cannot be checked. The germline V gene encodes CDR1 LNHDA and CDR2 SQIVND (reference sequence). The CDR3 has 15 residues. Here the CDR3 reads CASRPTGGSNQPQHF. The complete variable domain, with remaining parts taken from reference TRBV19 and TRBJ1-5, reads DGGITQSPKYLFRKEGQNVTLSCEQNLNHDAMYWYRQDPGQGLRLIYYSQIVNDFQKGDIAEGYSVSREKKESFPLTVTSAQKNPTAFYLCASRPTGGSNQPQHFGDGTRLSIL.

CDR3 in amino acids: CASSSSVNTEAFF. The chain recombines TRBV7-2 with TRBJ1-1. The CDR3 extends over 13 amino acids. The germline V gene has CDR1 SGHTA and CDR2 FQGNSA.

The chain is built from TRBV5-4 and TRBJ2-2; TCRdb proposes TRBD2, but this gene call is untestable without DNA. This CDR3 is built from 16 residues. Germline CDR1 and CDR2: SGHNT and YYREEE (reference sequence). The CDR3 protein is CASSTDMAGRIGELFF.

The rearrangement uses TRBV6-2 or TRBV6-3 and TRBJ2-3; TCRdb gives TRBD1 as the D gene, but with no DNA this cannot be confirmed. There are 14 residues in the CDR3. CDR1 and CDR2 (germline): MNHEY, SVGEGT. The chain's CDR3 is CASSRTGSTDTQYF.

The CDR3 protein is CASSNSAGAADTQYF. The V gene is TRBV21-1, the J gene TRBJ2-3; TCRdb outputs TRBD1, but without DNA this stays unchecked. TRBV21-1 is a pseudogene locus. The CDR3 sequence is 15 residues long.

This clonotype is identified as medium-sized (0.01 to 0.1%) from frequency. The chain joins TRBV20-1 to TRBJ2-1; there is no DNA to check the TCRdb D call of TRBD1. Germline loops: CDR1 DFQATT, CDR2 SNEGSKA (reference sequence). There are 15 residues in the CDR3. The CDR3 sequence: CSAISGGSSYNEQFF.

The rearrangement joins TRBV19 to TRBJ2-1; TCRdb designates TRBD1, a call that cannot be tested without DNA. The germline CDR1 and CDR2 sequences are LNHDA and SQIVND (reference sequence). CDR3 length equals 18 residues. CDR3 region: CASSIGDPGQGNYNEQFF.